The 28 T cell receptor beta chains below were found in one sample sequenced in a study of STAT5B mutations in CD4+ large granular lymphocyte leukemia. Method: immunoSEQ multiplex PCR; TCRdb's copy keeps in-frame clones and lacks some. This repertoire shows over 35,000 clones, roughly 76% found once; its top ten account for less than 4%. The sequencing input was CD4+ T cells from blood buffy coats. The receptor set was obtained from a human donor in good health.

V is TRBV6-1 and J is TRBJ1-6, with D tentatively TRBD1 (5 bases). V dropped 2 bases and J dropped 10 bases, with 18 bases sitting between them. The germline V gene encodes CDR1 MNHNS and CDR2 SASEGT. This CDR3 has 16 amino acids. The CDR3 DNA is TGTGCCAGCAGTGAAAGTAGTGGGGCAGGGCGATCACCCCTCCACTTT. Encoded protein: CASSESSGAGRSPLHF.

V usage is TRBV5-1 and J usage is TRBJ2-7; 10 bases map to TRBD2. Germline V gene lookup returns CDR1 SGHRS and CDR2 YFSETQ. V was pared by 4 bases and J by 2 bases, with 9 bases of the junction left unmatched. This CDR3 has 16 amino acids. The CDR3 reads CASSPLTSGLTYEQYF. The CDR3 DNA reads TGCGCCAGCAGCCCCCTGACTAGCGGGCTTACCTACGAGCAGTACTTC. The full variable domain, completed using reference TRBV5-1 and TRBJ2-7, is KAGVTQTPRYLIKTRGQQVTLSCSPISGHRSVSWYQQTPGQGLQFLFEYFSETQRNKGNFPGRFSGRQFSNSRSEMNVSTLELGDSALYLCASSPLTSGLTYEQYFGPGTRLTVT.

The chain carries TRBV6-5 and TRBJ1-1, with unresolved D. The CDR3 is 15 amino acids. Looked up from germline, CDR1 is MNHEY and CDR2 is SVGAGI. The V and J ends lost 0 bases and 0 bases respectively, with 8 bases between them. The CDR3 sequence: CASSYSRGLNTEAFF. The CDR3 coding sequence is TGTGCCAGCAGTTACTCGAGAGGCCTGAACACTGAAGCTTTCTTT.

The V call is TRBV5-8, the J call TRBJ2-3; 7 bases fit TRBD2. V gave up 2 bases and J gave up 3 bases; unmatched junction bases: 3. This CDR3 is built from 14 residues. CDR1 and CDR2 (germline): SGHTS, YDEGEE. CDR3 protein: CASSFLAVTDTQYF. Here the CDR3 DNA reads TGTGCCAGCAGCTTTCTAGCGGTTACAGATACGCAGTATTTT.

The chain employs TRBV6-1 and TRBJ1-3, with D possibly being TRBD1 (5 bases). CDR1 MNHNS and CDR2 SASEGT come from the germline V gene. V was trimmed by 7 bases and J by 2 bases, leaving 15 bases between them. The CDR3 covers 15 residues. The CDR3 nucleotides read TGTGCCAGCACCCGGGGGGTGACTCCTGGAAACACCATATATTTT. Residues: CASTRGVTPGNTIYF.

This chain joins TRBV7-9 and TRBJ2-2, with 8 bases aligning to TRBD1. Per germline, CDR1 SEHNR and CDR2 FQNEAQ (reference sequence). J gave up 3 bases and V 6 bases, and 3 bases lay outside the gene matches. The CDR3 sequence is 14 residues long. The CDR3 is CASRADRDTGELFF. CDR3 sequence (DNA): TGTGCCAGCAGGGCGGACAGGGACACCGGGGAGCTGTTTTTT.

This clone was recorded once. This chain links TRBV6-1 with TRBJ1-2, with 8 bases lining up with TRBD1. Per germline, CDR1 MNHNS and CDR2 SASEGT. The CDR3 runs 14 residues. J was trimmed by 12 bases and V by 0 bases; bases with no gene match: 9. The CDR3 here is CASSEAPGGGFHTF. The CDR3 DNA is TGTGCCAGCAGTGAAGCGCCAGGGGGCGGATTCCACACCTTC.

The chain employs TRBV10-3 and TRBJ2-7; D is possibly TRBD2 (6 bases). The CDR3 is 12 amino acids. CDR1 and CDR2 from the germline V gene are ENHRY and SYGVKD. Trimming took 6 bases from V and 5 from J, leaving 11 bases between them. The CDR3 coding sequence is TGTGCCATCAGAGGAGGGTTAAACGAGCAGTACTTC. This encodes CAIRGGLNEQYF.

CDR3 in amino acids: CASSQAGTSPYEQYF. The CDR3, as DNA: TGCGCCAGCAGCCAAGCTGGGACTAGCCCCTACGAGCAGTACTTC. The chain combines TRBV4-1 with TRBJ2-7; 9 bases agree with TRBD2. CDR1 is MGHRA, CDR2 YSYEKL, per germline. This CDR3 comprises 15 residues. Trimming at V came to 1 base and at J to 2 bases, leaving 3 bases not matched to a gene.

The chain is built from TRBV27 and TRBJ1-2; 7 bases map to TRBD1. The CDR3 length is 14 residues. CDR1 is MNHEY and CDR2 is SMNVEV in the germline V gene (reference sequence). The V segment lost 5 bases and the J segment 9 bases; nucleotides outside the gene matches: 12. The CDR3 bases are TGTGCCAGCAGTCTCGACAGGGCCTTAACGCGCTACACCTTC. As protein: CASSLDRALTRYTF.

The CDR3 nucleotides read TGTGCCAGCAGTTACGGACAGGGCGCCTATGGCTACACCTTC. This encodes CASSYGQGAYGYTF. The J gene is TRBJ1-2, the V gene TRBV6-5, with TRBD1 matching 8 bases. V lost 2 bases, J lost 4 bases, and 3 bases stayed unmatched. The CDR3 totals 14 residues. Germline V gene sequence: CDR1 MNHEY, CDR2 SVGAGI.

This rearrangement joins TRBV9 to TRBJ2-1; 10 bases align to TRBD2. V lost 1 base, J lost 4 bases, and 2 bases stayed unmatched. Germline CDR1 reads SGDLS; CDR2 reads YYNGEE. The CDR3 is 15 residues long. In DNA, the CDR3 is TGTGCCAGCAGCGTAAGCGGGGGGGGGTACAATGAGCAGTTCTTC. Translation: CASSVSGGGYNEQFF.

CDR3 sequence: CASLPGTGKLGGYTF. The DNA of the CDR3 is TGTGCCAGCCTCCCTGGTACGGGTAAGCTTGGTGGCTACACCTTC. This chain links TRBV5-4 with TRBJ1-2; D remains ambiguous. Trimming stripped 7 bases from V and 7 bases from J, with 23 bases between. The CDR3 covers 15 residues. Germline V gene lookup returns CDR1 SGHNT and CDR2 YYREEE (reference sequence).

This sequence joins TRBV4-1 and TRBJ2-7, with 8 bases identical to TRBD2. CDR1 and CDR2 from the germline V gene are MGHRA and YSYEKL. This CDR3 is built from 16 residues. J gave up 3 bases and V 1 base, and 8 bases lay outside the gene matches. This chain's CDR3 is CASSQGTAGVLYEQYF. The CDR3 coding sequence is TGCGCCAGCAGCCAAGGTACAGCGGGGGTTCTCTACGAGCAGTACTTC.

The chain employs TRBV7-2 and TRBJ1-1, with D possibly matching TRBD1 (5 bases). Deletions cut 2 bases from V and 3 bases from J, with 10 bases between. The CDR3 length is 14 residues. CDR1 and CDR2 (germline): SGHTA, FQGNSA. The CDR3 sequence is CASSLPGVHTEAFF. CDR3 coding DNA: TGTGCCAGCAGCTTACCGGGGGTCCACACTGAAGCTTTCTTT. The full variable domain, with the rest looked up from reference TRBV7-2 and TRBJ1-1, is GAGVSQSPSNKVTEKGKDVELRCDPISGHTALYWYRQSLGQGLEFLIYFQGNSAPDKSGLPSDRFSAERTGGSVSTLTIQRTQQEDSAVYLCASSLPGVHTEAFFGQGTRLTVV.

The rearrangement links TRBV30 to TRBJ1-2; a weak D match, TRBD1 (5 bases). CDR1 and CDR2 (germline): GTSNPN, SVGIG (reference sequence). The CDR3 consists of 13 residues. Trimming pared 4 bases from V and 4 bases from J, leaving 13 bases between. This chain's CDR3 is CAWKGQNFYGYTF. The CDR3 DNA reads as TGTGCCTGGAAGGGGCAGAACTTCTATGGCTACACCTTC.

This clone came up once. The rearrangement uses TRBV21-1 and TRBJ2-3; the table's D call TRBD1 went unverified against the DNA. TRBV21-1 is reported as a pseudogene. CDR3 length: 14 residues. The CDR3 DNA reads TGTGCCAGCAGCAAAGAGGGGACATTTGGTACGCAGTATTTT. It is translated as CASSKEGTFGTQYF.

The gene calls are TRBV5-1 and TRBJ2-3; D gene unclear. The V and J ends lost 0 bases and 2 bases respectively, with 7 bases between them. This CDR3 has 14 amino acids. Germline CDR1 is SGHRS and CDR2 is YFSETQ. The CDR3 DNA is TGCGCCAGCAGCTTGGCGGTATTCACAGATACGCAGTATTTT. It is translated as CASSLAVFTDTQYF.

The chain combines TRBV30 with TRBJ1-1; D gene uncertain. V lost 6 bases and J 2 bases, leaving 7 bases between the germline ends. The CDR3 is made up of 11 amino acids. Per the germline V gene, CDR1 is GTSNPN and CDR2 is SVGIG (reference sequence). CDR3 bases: TGTGCCTGCCTCCTAAACACTGAAGCTTTCTTT. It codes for CACLLNTEAFF. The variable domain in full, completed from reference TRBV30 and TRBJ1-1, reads SQTIHQWPATLVQPVGSPLSLECTVEGTSNPNLYWYRQAAGRGLQLLFYSVGIGQISSEVPQNLSASRPQDRQFILSSKKLLLSDSGFYLCACLLNTEAFFGQGTRLTVV.

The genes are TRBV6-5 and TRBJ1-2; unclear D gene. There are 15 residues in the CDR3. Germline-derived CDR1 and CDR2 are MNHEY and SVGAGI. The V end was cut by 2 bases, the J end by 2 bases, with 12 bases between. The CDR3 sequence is CASSYGPMGNYGYTF. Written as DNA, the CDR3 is TGTGCCAGCAGTTACGGCCCGATGGGAAACTATGGCTACACCTTC.

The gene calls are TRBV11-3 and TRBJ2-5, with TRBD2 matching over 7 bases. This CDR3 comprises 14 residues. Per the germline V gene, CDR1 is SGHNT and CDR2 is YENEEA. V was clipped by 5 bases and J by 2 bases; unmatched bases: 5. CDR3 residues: CASSLPAGQETQYF. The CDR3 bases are TGTGCCAGCAGCCTACCAGCGGGGCAAGAGACCCAGTACTTC.

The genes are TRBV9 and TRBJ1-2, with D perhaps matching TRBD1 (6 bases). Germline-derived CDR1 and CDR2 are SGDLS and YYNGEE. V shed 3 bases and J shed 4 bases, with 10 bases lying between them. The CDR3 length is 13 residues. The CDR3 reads CASSGGRGYGYTF. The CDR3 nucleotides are TGTGCCAGCAGCGGGGGGCGCGGCTATGGCTACACCTTC.

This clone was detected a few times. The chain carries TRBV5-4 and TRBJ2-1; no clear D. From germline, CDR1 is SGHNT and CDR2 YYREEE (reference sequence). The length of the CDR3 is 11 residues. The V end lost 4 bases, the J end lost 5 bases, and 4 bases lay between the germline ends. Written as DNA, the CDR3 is TGTGCCAGCAGCCAGAACAATGAGCAGTTCTTC. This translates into CASSQNNEQFF.

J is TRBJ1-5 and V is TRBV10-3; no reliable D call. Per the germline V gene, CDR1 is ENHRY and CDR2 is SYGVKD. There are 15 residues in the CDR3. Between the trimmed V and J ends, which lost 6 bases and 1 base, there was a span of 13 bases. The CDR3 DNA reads TGTGCCATCAGCTTAGGACCGGGCAGCAATCAGCCCCAGCATTTT. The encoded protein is CAISLGPGSNQPQHF.

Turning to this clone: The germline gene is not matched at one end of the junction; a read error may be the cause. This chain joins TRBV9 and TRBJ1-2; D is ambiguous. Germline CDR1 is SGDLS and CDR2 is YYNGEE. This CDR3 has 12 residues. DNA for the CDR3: TGTGCCAGCAGCCTCAACAACTTTGGCTACACCTTC. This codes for CASSLNNFGYTF.

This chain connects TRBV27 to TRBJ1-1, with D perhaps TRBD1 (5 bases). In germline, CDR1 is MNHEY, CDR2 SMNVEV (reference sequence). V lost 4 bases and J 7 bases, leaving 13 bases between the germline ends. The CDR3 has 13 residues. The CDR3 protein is CASSWASRGEAFF. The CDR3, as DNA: TGTGCCAGCAGTTGGGCCTCGAGGGGTGAAGCTTTCTTT.

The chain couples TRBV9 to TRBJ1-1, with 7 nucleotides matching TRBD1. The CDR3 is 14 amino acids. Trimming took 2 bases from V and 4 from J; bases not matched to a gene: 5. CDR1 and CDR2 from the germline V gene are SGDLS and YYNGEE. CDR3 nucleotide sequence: TGTGCCAGCAGCGTGTCGACAGGGCTCACTGAAGCTTTCTTT. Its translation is CASSVSTGLTEAFF.

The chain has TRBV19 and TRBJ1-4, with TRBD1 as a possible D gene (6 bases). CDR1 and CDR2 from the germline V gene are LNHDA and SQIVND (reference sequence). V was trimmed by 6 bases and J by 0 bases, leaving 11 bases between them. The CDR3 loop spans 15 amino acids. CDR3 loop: CASRDSAATNEKLFF. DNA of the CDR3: TGTGCCAGTAGGGACAGCGCCGCAACTAATGAAAAACTGTTTTTT. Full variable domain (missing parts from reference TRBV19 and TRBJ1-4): DGGITQSPKYLFRKEGQNVTLSCEQNLNHDAMYWYRQDPGQGLRLIYYSQIVNDFQKGDIAEGYSVSREKKESFPLTVTSAQKNPTAFYLCASRDSAATNEKLFFGSGTQLSVL.